This entry describes one T cell receptor beta chain. Its target is not known. The CDR3 length is 17 residues. Germline V CDR1 and CDR2: MDHEN, SYDVKM. Germline trimming cut 3 bases from V and 5 bases from J; bases unmatched to any gene: 11. The sample originates from a study of cytomegalovirus exposure and HLA in healthy donors. Primers: 60 Vbeta forward and 13 Jbeta reverse. The table came from immunoSEQ multiplex PCR; TCRdb's copy has only in-frame clones and leaves some out. Across about 83,000 clones, the top ten clones capture 3% to 4% of the sample. Study conclusions and caveats: Certain sequence variants were highly shared and formed a cluster, and this cluster was likely a sequencing artifact.

The chain joins TRBV28 to TRBJ1-2, with 11 bases lining up with TRBD1. This receptor was taken from a young man in good health and CMV-seropositive. The specimen was PBMCs. The CDR3, as DNA: TGTGCCAGCAGTTTCCTCGGACAGGGGGCATTTGGGTATGGCTACACCTTC. It specifies CASSFLGQGAFGYGYTF.